The source of this T cell receptor beta chain is a study of cytotoxic CD8 clonotypes in ibrutinib-treated CLL. Study details: The patient breakdown showed approximately 11 relapsed/refractory and about 16 treatment-naive cases, with some 18 IGHV unmutated.

Profiling relied on immunoSEQ multiplex PCR, and the TCRdb table lists in-frame clones only, not all of them. This table has some 200,000 clones, roughly three quarters appearing once. This clone was observed a handful of times. What it binds is unknown. Per the germline V gene, CDR1 is MDHEN and CDR2 is SYDVKM. V was clipped by 6 bases and J by 3 bases; unmatched bases: 9. The CDR3 runs to 16 residues. About 2 micrograms of genomic DNA, which was extracted from cryopreserved PBMCs, served as the material used for the TCR beta libraries. The study, taken as a whole, reports: An increase in clonality occurred at ibrutinib response, followed by a return toward baseline at progression.

The sequence came from a human donor with chronic lymphocytic leukemia. The sequences come from PBMCs, collected after 12 months of ibrutinib treatment. The V and J genes are TRBV28 and TRBJ1-5, with 9 bases matching TRBD1. CDR3 in amino acids: CASSHDDRGINQPQHF. The CDR3 DNA reads as TGTGCCAGCAGCCATGATGACAGGGGGATCAATCAGCCCCAGCATTTT.